This record concerns one T cell receptor (beta chain) sequence. The antigen is undetermined. The data belong to a study of T cell responses to AZD1222 COVID-19 vaccine. Points from the study as a whole: Repertoire samples came only from after the peak T cell response. Baseline seropositives among AZD1222 recipients totaled only six or seven.

Sequencing used immunoSEQ multiplex PCR; TCRdb keeps in-frame clones, though not all of them. The sample has around 150,000 clones; 90% are singletons. The J segment lost 9 bases and the V segment lost 5 bases, leaving 8 bases of the junction unmatched. The CDR3 consists of 15 residues. Germline assignment: CDR1 SGHTA and CDR2 FQGNSA. The sequence came from an adult in good health. Sequences were derived from peripheral blood, sampled on day 0 of AZD1222 vaccination. The chain employs TRBV7-2 and TRBJ1-6, with 9 nucleotides matching TRBD1. CDR3 in DNA: TGTGCCAGCAGCGGACGGACAGGGGAAGGTTCACCCCTCCACTTT. It translates to CASSGRTGEGSPLHF.